This T cell receptor beta chain came from a study of blood T cell repertoires in COVID-19. Whole-study context: From the United States, Italy and Spain came samples of acute and convalescent COVID-19. Sources were T cells, B-cell-depleted T cells, or PBMCs; the material itself was cDNA or gDNA.

Original methodology: How many nucleated cells were present was estimated from reference gene primer amplification. Only in-frame clones appear in the TCRdb table, and some are missing; sequencing was by immunoSEQ multiplex PCR. The V and J calls and clone size were taken over from that table, and D and trimming were inferred from the DNA. The data hold about 81,000 clones, with about 71% observed a single time. The length of the CDR3 is 15 residues. The V and J ends lost 3 bases and 6 bases, in that order; junction bases with no gene match: 6. The V gene's germline CDR1 is ENHRY and CDR2 SYGVKD. The V gene is TRBV10-3, the J gene TRBJ1-2, with 11 bases that match TRBD1. The origin of this receptor is a woman aged 45-65 years with acute or convalescent COVID-19. Source material: peripheral blood. The CDR3 DNA reads TGTGCCATCAGTGAAGCCCGGGACAGGGGGGATGGCTACACCTTC. Its protein product is CAISEARDRGDGYTF.